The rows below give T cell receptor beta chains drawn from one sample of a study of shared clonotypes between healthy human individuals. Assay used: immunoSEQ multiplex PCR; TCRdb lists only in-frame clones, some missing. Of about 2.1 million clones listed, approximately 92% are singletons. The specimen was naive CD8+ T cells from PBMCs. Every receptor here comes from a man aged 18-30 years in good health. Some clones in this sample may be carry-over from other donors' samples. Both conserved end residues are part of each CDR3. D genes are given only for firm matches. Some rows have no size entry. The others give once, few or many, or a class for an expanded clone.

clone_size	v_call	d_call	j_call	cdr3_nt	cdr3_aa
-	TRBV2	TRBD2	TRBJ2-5	TGTGCCAGCAGTGGTGGAGGGAGGGTGAGCAGGGAGACCCAGTACTTC	CASSGGGRVSRETQYF
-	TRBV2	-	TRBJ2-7	TGTGCCAGCAGTGAAGGTGGGACACATTTCTACGAGCAGTACTTC	CASSEGGTHFYEQYF
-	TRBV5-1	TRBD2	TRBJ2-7	TGCGCCAGCAGTGGGACTACCAACCCCTACGAGCAGTACTTC	CASSGTTNPYEQYF
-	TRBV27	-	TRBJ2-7	TGTGCCAGCAGCCACTCGAAGGGCTACGAGCAGTACTTC	CASSHSKGYEQYF
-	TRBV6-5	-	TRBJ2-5	TGTGCCAGCCAGCCTAGCGTTCGGGAGACCCAGTACTTC	CASQPSVRETQYF
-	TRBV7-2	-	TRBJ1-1	TGTGCCAGCAGCTTAGCTAACATGAACACTGAAGCTTTCTTT	CASSLANMNTEAFF
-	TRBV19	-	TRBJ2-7	TGTGCCAGTAGTGTCCGCGCTGCGCGCGAGCAGTACTTC	CASSVRAAREQYF
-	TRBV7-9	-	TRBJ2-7	TGTGCCAGCAGCTTGAGTATCTCCTACGAGCAGTACTTC	CASSLSISYEQYF
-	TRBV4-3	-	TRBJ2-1	TGCGCCAGCAGCCAGATGACTAATTCCAATGAGCAGTTCTTC	CASSQMTNSNEQFF
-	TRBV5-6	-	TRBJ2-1	TGTGCCAGCAGCTTGGTGGGTAGGAATGAGCAGTTCTTC	CASSLVGRNEQFF
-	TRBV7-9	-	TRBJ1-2	TGTGCCAGCAGCAAAGCTCAGGGGTACGGCTACACCTTC	CASSKAQGYGYTF
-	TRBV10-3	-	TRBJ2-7	TGTGCCATCAGTGAGTTCGATCGAAACTCCTACGAGCAGTACTTC	CAISEFDRNSYEQYF
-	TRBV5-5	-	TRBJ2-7	TGTGCCAGCAGCTTGGAGGAAAGGATGCCCTACGAGCAGTACTTC	CASSLEERMPYEQYF
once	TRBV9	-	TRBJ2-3	TGTGCCAGCAGCCCCACCCAACTTAGTAAGGGCGCAGATACGCAGTATTTT	CASSPTQLSKGADTQYF
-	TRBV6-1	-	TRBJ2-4	TGTGCCAGCAGTGTGCCCCTAGCCAAAAACATTCAGTACTTC	CASSVPLAKNIQYF
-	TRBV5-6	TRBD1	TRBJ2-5	TGTGCCAGCAGCTTGGCCCAACTAACCGTAGGACAGGGGGAAGAGACCCAGTACTTC	CASSLAQLTVGQGEETQYF
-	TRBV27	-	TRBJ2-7	TGTGCCAGCAGTCCCTCACAGGGAGAGGAGGGCTACGAGCAGTACTTC	CASSPSQGEEGYEQYF
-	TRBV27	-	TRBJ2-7	TGTGCCAGCAGTCAACAGGGCTACGAGCAGTACTTC	CASSQQGYEQYF
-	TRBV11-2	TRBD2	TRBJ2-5	TGTGCCAGCAGCCAGGCGGGGAGGGAAGAGACCCAGTACTTC	CASSQAGREETQYF
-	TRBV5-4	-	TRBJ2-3	TGTGCCAGCAGCCGGGCAGGGAGCACAGATACGCAGTATTTT	CASSRAGSTDTQYF
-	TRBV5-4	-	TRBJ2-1	TGTGCCAGCAGCTTTAAGGAACTCAATGCCTACAATGAGCAGTTCTTC	CASSFKELNAYNEQFF
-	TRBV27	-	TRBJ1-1	TGTGCCAGCAGTTTTTTGGGGTCAAACACTGAAGCTTTCTTT	CASSFLGSNTEAFF
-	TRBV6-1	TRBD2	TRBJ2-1	TGTGCCAGCAGTGGGGGGACTAGCGCTTCCTACAATGAGCAGTTCTTC	CASSGGTSASYNEQFF
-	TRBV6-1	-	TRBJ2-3	TGTGCCAGCAGTGAAGATTGGAGTGAGGGCACAGATACGCAGTATTTT	CASSEDWSEGTDTQYF
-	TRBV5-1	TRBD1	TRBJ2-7	TGCGCCAGCAGCTCGGGACAGGGGCCAGGGTACGAGCAGTACTTC	CASSSGQGPGYEQYF
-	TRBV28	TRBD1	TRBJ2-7	TGTGCCAGCAGTTTGTTCGGGGACAGGGACTACGAGCAGTACTTC	CASSLFGDRDYEQYF
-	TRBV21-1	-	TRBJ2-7	TGTGCCAGCAGCAAAGCCAACCGAGCGGGCAGCTCCTACGAGCAGTACTTC	CASSKANRAGSSYEQYF
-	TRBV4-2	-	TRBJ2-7	TGTGCCAGCAGCCAAGAAGGGAGGTCGAGCTCCTACGAGCAGTACTTC	CASSQEGRSSSYEQYF
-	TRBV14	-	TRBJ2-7	TGTGCCAGCAGCCAAGGACTAGTATCCCACGAGCAGTACTTC	CASSQGLVSHEQYF
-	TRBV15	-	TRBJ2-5	TGTGCCACCAGCAGAGGGGGAGAGACCCAGTACTTC	CATSRGGETQYF
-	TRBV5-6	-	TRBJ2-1	TGTGCCAGCAGCTTTAACCACTTCGGGCAGTTCTTC	CASSFNHFGQFF
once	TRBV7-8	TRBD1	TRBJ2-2	TGTGCCAGCAGCTTAGCGTGGACAGGGCCTTCCGGGGAGCTGTTTTTT	CASSLAWTGPSGELFF
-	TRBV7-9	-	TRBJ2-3	TGTGCCAGCAGCTCAGCTTATGCTGGCAGCGACACAGATACGCAGTATTTT	CASSSAYAGSDTDTQYF
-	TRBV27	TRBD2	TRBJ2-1	TGTGCCAGCAGCATAGCGGGAGCGTCCTACAATGAGCAGTTCTTC	CASSIAGASYNEQFF
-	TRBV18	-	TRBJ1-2	TGTGCCAGCTCACCAAAGGGATTTACTTATGGCTACACCTTC	CASSPKGFTYGYTF
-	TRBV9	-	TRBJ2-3	TGTGCCAGCAGCAATAGACAGTCTAGCACAGATACGCAGTATTTT	CASSNRQSSTDTQYF
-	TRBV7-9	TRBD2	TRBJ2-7	TGTGCCAGCAGCCGTCTCTGGGCGGGAGCTACCTACGAGCAGTACTTC	CASSRLWAGATYEQYF